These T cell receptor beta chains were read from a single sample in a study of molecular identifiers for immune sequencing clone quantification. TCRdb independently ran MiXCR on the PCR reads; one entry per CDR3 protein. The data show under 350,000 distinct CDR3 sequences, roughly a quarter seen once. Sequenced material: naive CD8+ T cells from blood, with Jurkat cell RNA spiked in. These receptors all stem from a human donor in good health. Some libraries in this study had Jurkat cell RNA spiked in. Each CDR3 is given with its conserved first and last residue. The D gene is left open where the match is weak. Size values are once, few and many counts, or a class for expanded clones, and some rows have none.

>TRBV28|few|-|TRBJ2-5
TGTGCCAGCAGTTCCCAGAGGGCCGGACGCGAACAAGAGACCCAGTACTTC
CASSSQRAGREQETQYF
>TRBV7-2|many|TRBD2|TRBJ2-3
TGCGCCAGCAGCTTGGGACTAGCAGCAGATACGCAGTATTTT
CASSLGLAADTQYF
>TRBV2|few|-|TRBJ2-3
TGTGCCAGCAGTACCTCACGGATCCATAGCACAGATACGCAGTATTTT
CASSTSRIHSTDTQYF
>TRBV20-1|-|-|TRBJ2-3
TGCAGTGCTAGAGATTCCGGGCCTCCGCCAGATACGCAGTATTTT
CSARDSGPPPDTQYF
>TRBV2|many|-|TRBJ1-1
TGTGCCAGCAGTCCGGGGGCACTGTACTTCGGAGCTTTCTTT
CASSPGALYFGAFF
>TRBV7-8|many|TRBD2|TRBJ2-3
TGTGCCAGCAGCTCGCTAAGAGGACTAGCGGGGGGTACCACAGATACGCAGTATTTT
CASSSLRGLAGGTTDTQYF
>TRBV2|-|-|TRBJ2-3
TGTGCCAGCAGCCCAATAACCAGGGACTCCACAGATTCGCAGTATTTT
CASSPITRDSTDSQYF
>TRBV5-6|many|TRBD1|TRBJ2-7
TGTGCCAGCAGCCCGGGACAGTTTTCCTACGAGCAGTACTTC
CASSPGQFSYEQYF
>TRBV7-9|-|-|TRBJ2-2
TGTGCCAGCAGCTTTGTTCGTTACACCGGGGGGCTGTTTTTT
CASSFVRYTGGLFF
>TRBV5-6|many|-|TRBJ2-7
TGTGCCAGCAGCTTGGGCGTTTACGAGCAGTACTTC
CASSLGVYEQYF
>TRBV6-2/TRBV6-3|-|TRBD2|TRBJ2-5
TGTGCCAGCAGTTACTCCCTAGCGGGAGAACGGACGCCCGAGACCCAGTACTTC
CASSYSLAGERTPETQYF
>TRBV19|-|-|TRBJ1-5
TGTGCCAGTAGTTCTGGTGGTAGGAGCAATCAGCCCCAGCATTTT
CASSSGGRSNQPQHF
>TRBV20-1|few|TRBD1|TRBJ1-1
TGCAGTGCTAGAGACCGGGACAGGGAGTACACTGAAGCTTTCTTT
CSARDRDREYTEAFF
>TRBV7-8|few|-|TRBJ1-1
TGTGCCAGCAGCTTAGCCCTTCCCGTAAGCGTGGGCACTGAAGCTTTCTTT
CASSLALPVSVGTEAFF
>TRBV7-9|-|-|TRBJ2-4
TGTGCCAGCAGCTTAGTCGGGACCTACCACACCAAAAACATTCAGTACTTC
CASSLVGTYHTKNIQYF
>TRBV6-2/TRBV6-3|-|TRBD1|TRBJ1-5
TGTGCCAGCAGCTGGACAGGGACTTATAGCAATCAGCCCCAGCATTTT
CASSWTGTYSNQPQHF
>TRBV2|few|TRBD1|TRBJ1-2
TGTGCCAGCAGACTAGGACAGGGCTTTGGCTACACCTTC
CASRLGQGFGYTF
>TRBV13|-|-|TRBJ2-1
TGTGCCAGCAACCATATAAGGGGGTACAATGAGCAGTTCTTC
CASNHIRGYNEQFF
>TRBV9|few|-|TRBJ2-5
TGTGCCAGCAGCCCCCAGGGGTTTATTGAGACCCAGTACTTC
CASSPQGFIETQYF
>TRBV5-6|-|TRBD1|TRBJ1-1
TGTGCCTGCAGCTCAAGGACAGGGGATATGAACACTGAAGCTTTCTTT
CACSSRTGDMNTEAFF
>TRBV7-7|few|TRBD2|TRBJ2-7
TGTGCCAGCAGCCCCGGGACTAGCGGGGGGGCCGAGCAGTACTTC
CASSPGTSGGAEQYF
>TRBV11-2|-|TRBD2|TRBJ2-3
TGTGCCAGCAGCTTAGCTGGTAGCGGGGGGGCCGCAGATACGCAGTATTTT
CASSLAGSGGAADTQYF
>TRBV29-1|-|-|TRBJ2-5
TGCAGCGCTGCCCCCACAAGCCAAAAGCCCCAGTACTTC
CSAAPTSQKPQYF
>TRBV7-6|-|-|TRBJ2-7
TGTGCCTGCAGCAACGCGCAGAGATTCTCCTACGAGCAGTACTTC
CACSNAQRFSYEQYF
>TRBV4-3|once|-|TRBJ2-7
TGCGCCAGCAGCCAAGCGGGGGCAGGCTCCTACGAGCAGTACTTC
CASSQAGAGSYEQYF
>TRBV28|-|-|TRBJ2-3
TGTGCCAGCAGTTTGCCGGGCCGGGACACAGATACGCAGTATTTT
CASSLPGRDTDTQYF